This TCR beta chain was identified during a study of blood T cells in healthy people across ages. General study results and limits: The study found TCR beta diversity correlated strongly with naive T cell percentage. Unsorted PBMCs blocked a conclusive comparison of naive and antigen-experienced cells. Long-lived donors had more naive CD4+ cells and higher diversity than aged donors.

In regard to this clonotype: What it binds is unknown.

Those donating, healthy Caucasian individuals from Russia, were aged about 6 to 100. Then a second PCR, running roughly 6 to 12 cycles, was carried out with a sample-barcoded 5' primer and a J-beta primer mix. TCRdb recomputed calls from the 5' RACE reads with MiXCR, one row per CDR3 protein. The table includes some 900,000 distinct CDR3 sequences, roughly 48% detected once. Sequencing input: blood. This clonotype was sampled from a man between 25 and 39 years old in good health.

CDR3 nucleotides: TGTGCCAGCAGTTTACAGCGGTGGCGAGAGCAGTACTTC. It is translated as CASSLQRWREQYF. The gene calls are TRBV12-3 or TRBV12-4 and TRBJ2-7; maybe TRBD2 (5 bases). This CDR3 has 13 amino acids. Trimming stripped 2 bases from V and 7 bases from J, with 12 bases between.